A selection of T cell receptor beta chains follows, all from one sample in a study of blood T cell repertoires in COVID-19. TCRdb keeps only in-frame clones here, not all; method: immunoSEQ multiplex PCR. The data hold 65,000 to 95,000 clones, with approximately 78% observed a single time. Input material: peripheral blood. All receptors come from a man aged 55 to 70 with COVID-19, enrolled during active disease. CDR3s include the opening cysteine and the closing phenylalanine or tryptophan. The order of the fields is V gene, J gene, clone size, D gene, CDR3 DNA, CDR3 protein. A D gene is named only where the DNA matches it firmly. Some rows mark clone size as missing; the rest say once, few, many or name a class of expanded clone.

>TRBV3-1/TRBV3-2|TRBJ2-7|-|TRBD1
TGTGCCAGCAGCCCGGGACAGGGACTCAAGAAATCCTACGAGCAGTACTTC
CASSPGQGLKKSYEQYF
>TRBV7-3|TRBJ2-1|-|TRBD2
TGTGCCAGCAGCTTAGAGGGACTAGCGTTCAATGAGCAGTTCTTC
CASSLEGLAFNEQFF
>TRBV4-3|TRBJ1-5|-|TRBD1
TGCGCCAGCAGCCAGGACCTACAGGGGAATCAGCCCCAGCATTTT
CASSQDLQGNQPQHF
>TRBV7-9|TRBJ2-5|once|-
TGTGCCAGCAGCTTAGCAGAAAGTGGGACATACCAAGAGACCCAGTACTTC
CASSLAESGTYQETQYF
>TRBV6-6|TRBJ1-4|-|TRBD1
TGTGCCAGCAGTCCCGGGACAGGGGCTTCCGCTAATGAAAAACTGTTTTTT
CASSPGTGASANEKLFF
>TRBV2|TRBJ2-3|-|TRBD2
TGTGCCAGCAGTGAGCGGGAGGGGGGGACAGATACGCAGTATTTT
CASSEREGGTDTQYF
>TRBV5-1|TRBJ1-2|-|-
TGCGCCAGCAGCTTGGGCAGGGAAAGTGGCTACACCTTC
CASSLGRESGYTF
>TRBV5-8|TRBJ2-2|-|-
TGTGCCAGCAGCTTTACGGGAGATTTCACCGGGGAGCTGTTTTTT
CASSFTGDFTGELFF
>TRBV10-1|TRBJ2-5|-|TRBD1
TGCGCCAGCAGAGCACAGGGGGGCTCAGAGACCCAGTACTTC
CASRAQGGSETQYF
>TRBV10-3|TRBJ1-2|-|-
TGTGCCATCAGTGCCCAGGGTGGCGGCTACACCTTC
CAISAQGGGYTF
>TRBV7-3|TRBJ2-5|few|-
TGTGCCAGCAGTCAACAGGTTGCAGAGACCCAGTACTTC
CASSQQVAETQYF
>TRBV2|TRBJ2-2|-|TRBD2
TGTGCCAGCCGGACTAGCGGGGCCGGGAACACCGGGGAGCTGTTTTTT
CASRTSGAGNTGELFF
>TRBV5-4|TRBJ1-4|-|TRBD1
TGTGCCAGCAGCTTGGCGACCGGGACAGGGTTTAATGAAAAACTGTTTTTT
CASSLATGTGFNEKLFF
>TRBV19|TRBJ1-4|once|TRBD1
TGTGCCAGTAAAGGCAGGGGGAATGAAAAACTGTTTTTT
CASKGRGNEKLFF
>TRBV2|TRBJ1-6|-|TRBD1
TGTGCCAGCAGCGAGACAGGGGGTAGATCACCCCTCCACTTT
CASSETGGRSPLHF
>TRBV19|TRBJ1-5|-|-
TGTGCCAGTAGTAGAGGGAATCAGCCCCAGCATTTT
CASSRGNQPQHF
>TRBV5-1|TRBJ2-1|-|-
TGCGCCAGCCGTTCCGGGTACAATGAGCAGTTCTTC
CASRSGYNEQFF